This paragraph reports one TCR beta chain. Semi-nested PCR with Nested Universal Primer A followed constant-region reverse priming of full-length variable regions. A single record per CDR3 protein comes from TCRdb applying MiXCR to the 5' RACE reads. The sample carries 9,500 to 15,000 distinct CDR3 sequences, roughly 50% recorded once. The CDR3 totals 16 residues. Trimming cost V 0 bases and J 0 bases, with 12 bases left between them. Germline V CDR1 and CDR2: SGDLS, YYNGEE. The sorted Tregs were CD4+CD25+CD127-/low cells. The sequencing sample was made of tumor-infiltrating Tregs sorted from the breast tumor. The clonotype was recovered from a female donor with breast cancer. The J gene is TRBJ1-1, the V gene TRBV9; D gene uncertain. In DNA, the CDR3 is TGTGCCAGCAGCGTAGGCCCCACGGATATGAACACTGAAGCTTTCTTT. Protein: CASSVGPTDMNTEAFF.